Below, 17 T cell receptor beta chains from the same sample are listed, as sequenced in a study of cytomegalovirus exposure and HLA in healthy donors. TCRdb keeps only in-frame clones here, not all; method: immunoSEQ multiplex PCR. The data show about 250,000 clones, roughly 87% seen once. The sample comprised PBMCs. The origin of the receptors is a man in his late teens or twenties in good health and CMV-seropositive.

This rearrangement joins TRBV5-6 to TRBJ2-2; 8 positions agree with TRBD1. V was pared by 1 base and J by 5 bases, with 10 bases of the junction left unmatched. CDR3 length: 17 residues. Germline loops: CDR1 SGHDT, CDR2 YYEEEE. The CDR3 region has the DNA TGTGCCAGCAGCTTGAAAACGCGGACAGGGCTGACCGGGGAGCTGTTTTTT. The encoded protein is CASSLKTRTGLTGELFF.

CDR3 sequence (DNA): TGTGCCAGCAGTGGGGCAGGGAATGGCTACACCTTC. Translated: CASSGAGNGYTF. This rearrangement joins TRBV27 to TRBJ1-2; TRBD1 might be the D (5 bases). Germline CDR1 is MNHEY and CDR2 is SMNVEV (reference sequence). This CDR3 is built from 12 residues. The ends were cut back, 5 bases at V and 6 bases at J, with 10 bases in the middle.

This chain joins TRBV9 and TRBJ1-4; D is unclear. Germline V lookup: CDR1 SGDLS, CDR2 YYNGEE. CDR3 length: 14 amino acids. V was pared by 0 bases and J by 8 bases, with 11 bases between. The CDR3 region has the DNA TGTGCCAGCAGCGTAGCGGCGAATAGGGAAAAACTGTTTTTT. This gives the protein CASSVAANREKLFF.

The chain links TRBV5-6 to TRBJ1-1; TRBD1 matches 7 bases. CDR3 size: 14 residues. CDR1 SGHDT and CDR2 YYEEEE come from the germline V gene. Trimming at V came to 4 bases and at J to 0 bases, leaving 3 bases not matched to a gene. Written as DNA, the CDR3 is TGTGCCAGCAGCGCACAGGGGTTGAACACTGAAGCTTTCTTT. Its translation is CASSAQGLNTEAFF.

The chain is built from TRBV7-2 and TRBJ1-5; D remains ambiguous. CDR1 SGHTA and CDR2 FQGNSA come from the germline V gene. V was clipped by 1 base and J by 0 bases, with 4 bases between them. The CDR3 spans 14 residues. CDR3 region: CASSLGFSNQPQHF. CDR3 bases: TGTGCCAGCAGCTTAGGGTTTAGCAATCAGCCCCAGCATTTT.

The V and J genes are TRBV6-6 and TRBJ2-7, with D perhaps TRBD2 (6 bases). The germline V gene encodes CDR1 MNHNY and CDR2 SVGAGI (reference sequence). Trimming removed 2 bases from V and 4 bases from J, with 12 bases in between. The CDR3 sequence is 14 residues long. The CDR3, as DNA: TGTGCCAGCAGTTACATCGCGGGATGGTACGAGCAGTACTTC. Translated, it gives CASSYIAGWYEQYF.

This chain connects TRBV27 to TRBJ2-7, with 8 bases identical to TRBD2. The CDR3 consists of 15 residues. Looked up from germline, CDR1 is MNHEY and CDR2 is SMNVEV (reference sequence). V shed 4 bases, J shed 2 bases, and the junction held 7 bases outside the gene matches. Here the CDR3 DNA reads TGTGCCAGCAGTTGGGCAGCGGGAGCAGCCTACGAGCAGTACTTC. It specifies CASSWAAGAAYEQYF.

The count of this clone is one. The chain joins TRBV7-6 to TRBJ2-7; D is ambiguous. Germline V gene data show CDR1 as SGHVS and CDR2 as FNYEAQ. The CDR3 is made up of 13 amino acids. V was clipped by 5 bases and J by 3 bases, with 11 bases between them. In DNA, the CDR3 is TGTGCCAGCAGCCGACGGAATCACTACGAGCAGTACTTC. Translating it yields CASSRRNHYEQYF.

This CDR3 is CAYLGGKGNTIYF. In DNA form, the CDR3 reads TGTGCTTACTTGGGGGGAAAGGGAAACACCATATATTTT. The chain combines TRBV30 with TRBJ1-3, with a weak D call TRBD1 (5 bases). Germline CDR1 reads GTSNPN; CDR2 reads SVGIG (reference sequence). The CDR3 extends over 13 amino acids. Full variable domain (remainder filled in from reference TRBV30 and TRBJ1-3): SQTIHQWPATLVQPVGSPLSLECTVEGTSNPNLYWYRQAAGRGLQLLFYSVGIGQISSEVPQNLSASRPQDRQFILSSKKLLLSDSGFYLCAYLGGKGNTIYFGEGSWLTVV.

V is TRBV9 and J is TRBJ2-3, with D maybe TRBD2 (5 bases). The germline CDR1 and CDR2 sequences are SGDLS and YYNGEE. Trimming shortened V by 1 base and J by 1 base, and 7 bases separated the two germline ends. The CDR3 sequence is 14 residues long. CDR3 protein: CASSVLGGTDTQYF. CDR3 DNA: TGTGCCAGCAGCGTACTCGGGGGCACAGATACGCAGTATTTT.

This clone has more than one count but fewer than ten. V gene TRBV6-5 combines with J gene TRBJ2-1; a possible D gene is TRBD1 (6 bases). Trimming shortened V by 4 bases and J by 0 bases, and 13 bases separated the two germline ends. From germline, CDR1 is MNHEY and CDR2 SVGAGI. The CDR3 covers 16 residues. This CDR3 is CASSSDRPGSYNEQFF. CDR3 DNA sequence: TGTGCCAGCAGTTCCGACAGGCCCGGCTCCTACAATGAGCAGTTCTTC.

This clone appeared once. This sequence joins TRBV28 and TRBJ1-1; D remains unclear. There are 15 residues in the CDR3. CDR1 is MDHEN and CDR2 is SYDVKM in the germline V gene. V gave up 3 bases and J gave up 3 bases, with 14 bases separating them. DNA of the CDR3: TGTGCCAGCAGTTTCTCAGGATTAGGCCACACTGAAGCTTTCTTT. Its translation: CASSFSGLGHTEAFF.

The rearrangement joins TRBV4-1 to TRBJ2-5, with TRBD1 matching over 7 bases. The germline V gene has CDR1 MGHRA and CDR2 YSYEKL. The CDR3 consists of 15 residues. The junction had 10 bases not matched to a gene; V was cut back by 4 bases and J by 5 bases. This CDR3 reads CASSPIPGGRETQYF. CDR3 DNA: TGCGCCAGCAGCCCCATTCCAGGGGGTAGGGAGACCCAGTACTTC.

V is TRBV9 and J is TRBJ2-1; 11 bases align to TRBD2. V lost 4 bases, J lost 8 bases, and 8 bases stayed unmatched. The CDR3 has 15 residues. Looked up from germline, CDR1 is SGDLS and CDR2 is YYNGEE. The CDR3, as DNA: TGTGCCAGCAGCATGCGACTAGCGGGATTCGATGAGCAGTTCTTC. Its protein is CASSMRLAGFDEQFF.

The CDR3 here is CASSLVFAGGLHEQFF. In DNA, the CDR3 is TGCGCCAGCAGCCTTGTCTTCGCGGGAGGCCTCCATGAGCAGTTCTTC. The chain couples TRBV4-3 to TRBJ2-1; TRBD2 aligns across 8 bases. Germline loops: CDR1 LGHNA, CDR2 YSLEER. J gave up 8 bases and V 4 bases, and 13 bases lay outside the gene matches. The length of the CDR3 is 16 residues.

This sequence joins TRBV11-3 and TRBJ2-1; tentatively, D is TRBD1 (6 bases). CDR1 is SGHNT, CDR2 YENEEA, per germline. Trimming cost V 4 bases and J 10 bases, with 14 bases left between them. The CDR3 contains 13 residues. CDR3 coding DNA: TGTGCCAGCAGCTACCGCTCAGGGGTAGAGCAGTTCTTC. It translates to CASSYRSGVEQFF. Full variable domain (outside the CDR3, taken from reference TRBV11-3 and TRBJ2-1): EAGVVQSPRYKIIEKKQPVAFWCNPISGHNTLYWYLQNLGQGPELLIRYENEEAVDDSQLPKDRFSAERLKGVDSTLKIQPAELGDSAVYLCASSYRSGVEQFFGPGTRLTVL.

CDR3 in amino acids: CASSYPGGSSDTQYF. The CDR3 DNA reads as TGTGCCAGCAGTTATCCGGGAGGGTCATCAGATACGCAGTATTTT. This rearrangement joins TRBV27 to TRBJ2-3; 8 nucleotides line up with TRBD2. Trimming at V came to 4 bases and at J to 4 bases, leaving 7 bases not matched to a gene. This CDR3 has 15 residues. Germline assignment: CDR1 MNHEY and CDR2 SMNVEV (reference sequence).